Presented here are 10 T cell receptor beta chains from one specimen sequenced in a study of regulatory T cells in long-lasting Graves disease. Time point specified: newly diagnosed GD, antithyroid drugs for less than 3 months. From RNA extracted from PBMCs, the TCR library was made. Arm-PCR of CDR3 regions and iRepertoire HTBI primers were used to build TCR beta libraries. TCRdb fed the multiplex PCR reads into MiXCR, producing one record per CDR3 protein. The table includes about 620,000 distinct CDR3 sequences, 15% to 20% detected once. The same data also went into a second study, on T cells in Graves' hyperthyroidism and ophthalmopathy.

Specimen: peripheral blood mononuclear cells (PBMCs), collected at new diagnosis, from a patient treated with antithyroid drugs. These receptors all stem from a woman in her twenties or thirties with Graves disease.

This sequence joins TRBV3-1 and TRBJ2-1; TRBD2 might be the D (6 bases). Germline lookup yields CDR1 LGHDT and CDR2 YNNKEL (reference sequence). The CDR3 runs to 13 residues. With 0 bases removed from V and 15 bases from J, the gap between germline ends came to 15 bases. CDR3 residues: CASSQDSPGERFF. The CDR3 region has the DNA TGTGCCAGCAGCCAAGATAGTCCGGGAGAAAGGTTCTTC.

This clonotype has at least ten counts. The V and J genes are TRBV12-3 or TRBV12-4 and TRBJ2-1; TRBD2 matches 12 bases. CDR3 length: 17 amino acids. V was pared by 3 bases and J by 10 bases, with 13 bases of the junction left unmatched. The chain's CDR3 is CASSLSSGRVFKREQFF. For the CDR3, the DNA is TGTGCCAGCAGTTTGTCTAGCGGGAGGGTCTTTAAACGAGAGCAGTTCTTC.

This clonotype has more than one count but fewer than ten. This chain joins TRBV6-1 and TRBJ1-2, with TRBD1 identical over 7 bases. Germline assignment: CDR1 MNHNS and CDR2 SASEGT. Trimming at V came to 1 base and at J to 2 bases, leaving 1 base not matched to a gene. There are 14 residues in the CDR3. The chain's CDR3 is CASSEVQGNYGYTF. CDR3 DNA sequence: TGTGCCAGCAGTGAAGTACAGGGGAACTATGGCTACACCTTC.

Many counts were recorded for this clonotype. V usage is TRBV30 and J usage is TRBJ1-4; a weak D match, TRBD1 (6 bases). The ends were cut back, 3 bases at V and 13 bases at J, with 12 bases in the middle. This CDR3 contains 11 residues. CDR1 is GTSNPN and CDR2 is SVGIG in the germline V gene (reference sequence). The CDR3 spells CAWSPGQRLFF. The CDR3 nucleotides are TGTGCCTGGAGCCCGGGACAACGACTGTTTTTT. Full variable domain (remainder filled in from reference TRBV30 and TRBJ1-4): SQTIHQWPATLVQPVGSPLSLECTVEGTSNPNLYWYRQAAGRGLQLLFYSVGIGQISSEVPQNLSASRPQDRQFILSSKKLLLSDSGFYLCAWSPGQRLFFGSGTQLSVL.

The sample holds many counts of this clonotype. The rearrangement links TRBV29-1 to TRBJ1-4; no definite D call. This CDR3 is built from 13 residues. Between the trimmed V and J ends, which lost 6 bases and 3 bases, there was a span of 11 bases. CDR1 and CDR2 from the germline V gene are SQVTM and ANQGSEA. The CDR3 reads CSVKQQPNEKLFF. The DNA for the CDR3 is TGCAGCGTCAAACAGCAGCCTAATGAAAAACTGTTTTTT.

This clonotype showed up many times. The V gene is TRBV11-2, the J gene TRBJ2-5; possibly TRBD2 for D (6 bases). This CDR3 contains 13 residues. The V end was cut by 5 bases, the J end by 7 bases, with 14 bases between. In germline, CDR1 is SGHAT, CDR2 FQNNGV. The CDR3 loop is CASSTTLGGTQYF. CDR3 DNA sequence: TGTGCCAGCAGCACGACCCTGGGGGGGACCCAGTACTTC.

With respect to this clonotype: Being one base from a much bigger clone, this may be a read error. This chain connects TRBV28 to TRBJ2-5; D gene unclear. Germline V gene sequence: CDR1 MDHEN, CDR2 SYDVKM. Trimming removed 5 bases at V and 11 bases at J, with 15 bases between. This CDR3 region has 12 residues. Here the CDR3 DNA reads TGTGCCAGCAGTAATGAGTTGCTCTGGCAGTACTTC. Its protein is CASSNELLWQYF.

V gene TRBV18 combines with J gene TRBJ2-3; a possible D gene is TRBD1 (6 bases). With 0 bases removed from V and 2 bases from J, the gap between germline ends came to 15 bases. This CDR3 is built from 17 residues. Germline loops: CDR1 KGHSH, CDR2 LQKENI. CDR3 nucleotide sequence: TGTGCCAGCTCACCACCGACCAGGGGTGGCCACACAGATACGCAGTATTTT. Translated: CASSPPTRGGHTDTQYF.

This clonotype has ten or more counts. J is TRBJ2-7 and V is TRBV27; D not resolved. Germline-derived CDR1 and CDR2 are MNHEY and SMNVEV (reference sequence). This CDR3 region has 14 residues. The V end was cut by 3 bases, the J end by 1 base, with 10 bases between. The CDR3 DNA sequence: TGTGCCAGCAGTTTGGGCTTCGATTCCTACGAGCAGTACTTC. Amino acids: CASSLGFDSYEQYF.

The V call is TRBV2, the J call TRBJ1-3; no reliable D call. CDR1 is SNHLY and CDR2 is FYNNEI in the germline V gene. Trimming shortened V by 7 bases and J by 3 bases, and 13 bases separated the two germline ends. This CDR3 is 14 amino acids long. The CDR3 DNA reads as TGTGCCAGCATGGTGGACGGAGATGGAAACACCATATATTTT. Encoded protein: CASMVDGDGNTIYF.